These 28 T cell receptor beta chains were all obtained from the same sample, sequenced in a study of blood T cell repertoires in COVID-19. Measured with immunoSEQ multiplex PCR; TCRdb has only the in-frame clones, and not every one. The sample carries a few hundred thousand clones, 75% to 90% recorded once. Sequenced sample: PBMCs or T cells enriched from blood (not recorded which). These TCRs come from a young woman in a cohort exposed to, infected with or recovered from COVID-19 (not recorded which).

CDR3 residues: CATSRGQGYGGMDGYTF. DNA for the CDR3: TGTGCCACCAGCAGAGGACAGGGGTATGGCGGTATGGATGGCTACACCTTC. The genes are TRBV15 and TRBJ1-2; 8 bases are shared with TRBD1. The CDR3 extends over 17 amino acids. From germline, CDR1 is LNHNV and CDR2 YYDKDF (reference sequence). Trimming took 1 base from V and 6 from J; bases not matched to a gene: 13.

The chain couples TRBV6-5 to TRBJ1-1; perhaps TRBD1 as D (6 bases). Germline V lookup: CDR1 MNHEY, CDR2 SVGAGI. This CDR3 is 15 amino acids long. Trimming removed 0 bases from V and 1 base from J, with 9 bases in between. The CDR3 is CASSYSSGANTEAFF. The CDR3 bases are TGTGCCAGCAGTTACTCATCAGGGGCGAACACTGAAGCTTTCTTT.

The chain couples TRBV14 to TRBJ1-4; D ambiguous. CDR1 SGHDN and CDR2 FVKESK come from the germline V gene. V lost 5 bases and J lost 7, with 5 bases in between. The CDR3 contains 11 residues. The DNA for the CDR3 is TGTGCCAGCAGCTGGAGTGAAAAACTGTTTTTT. Translated, it gives CASSWSEKLFF.

This clone was recorded once. The V gene is TRBV6-1, the J gene TRBJ1-2; 12 bases map to TRBD1. Germline lookup yields CDR1 MNHNS and CDR2 SASEGT. The CDR3 consists of 16 residues. V shed 4 bases and J 3 bases; nucleotides not matched to a gene: 6. CDR3 in amino acids: CASSAGQGAGYYGYTF. The CDR3 coding sequence is TGTGCCAGCAGTGCGGGACAGGGGGCGGGCTACTATGGCTACACCTTC.

V gene TRBV5-4 combines with J gene TRBJ1-2; D is unclear. Trimming removed 4 bases from V and 4 bases from J, with 8 bases in between. The CDR3 sequence is 12 residues long. The V gene's germline CDR1 is SGHNT and CDR2 YYREEE (reference sequence). CDR3 loop: CASSLETYGYTF. The CDR3 DNA is TGTGCCAGCAGCCTAGAGACCTATGGCTACACCTTC. Variable domain in full (rest from reference TRBV5-4 and TRBJ1-2): ETGVTQSPTHLIKTRGQQVTLRCSSQSGHNTVSWYQQALGQGPQFIFQYYREEENGRGNFPPRFSGLQFPNYSSELNVNALELDDSALYLCASSLETYGYTFGSGTRLTVV.

This chain joins TRBV13 and TRBJ2-3; perhaps TRBD2 as D (5 bases). This CDR3 contains 14 residues. The V gene's germline CDR1 is PRHDT and CDR2 FYEKMQ (reference sequence). Trimming cost V 2 bases and J 1 base, with 7 bases left between them. The CDR3 DNA reads as TGTGCCAGCAGCTTAATGAGGGGCACAGATACGCAGTATTTT. Encoded protein: CASSLMRGTDTQYF.

CDR3 residues: CASSSWGESWSGSRYTQYF. The DNA for the CDR3 is TGTGCCAGCAGCTCGTGGGGGGAAAGTTGGAGCGGGAGTCGATATACGCAGTATTTT. This sequence joins TRBV7-9 and TRBJ2-3; 8 bases agree with TRBD2. V shed 4 bases and J 7 bases; nucleotides not matched to a gene: 22. The CDR3 has 19 amino acids. Germline V CDR1 and CDR2: SEHNR, FQNEAQ (reference sequence).

This CDR3 is CASSRTGTFGNTIYF. Here the CDR3 DNA reads TGTGCCAGCTCAAGGACAGGGACGTTCGGAAACACCATATATTTT. J is TRBJ1-3 and V is TRBV6-6; TRBD1 agrees at 8 bases. The junction had 10 bases not matched to a gene; V was cut back by 8 bases and J by 4 bases. This CDR3 is built from 15 residues. The germline V gene has CDR1 MNHNY and CDR2 SVGAGI (reference sequence).

The chain uses TRBV9 and TRBJ2-6; D is uncertain. Germline loops: CDR1 SGDLS, CDR2 YYNGEE. This CDR3 contains 17 residues. Deletions cut 1 base from V and 0 bases from J, with 11 bases between. The CDR3 loop is CASSVSGFSSGANVLTF. CDR3 DNA: TGTGCCAGCAGCGTATCCGGGTTTAGCTCTGGGGCCAACGTCCTGACTTTC. The full variable domain, rest sourced from reference TRBV9 and TRBJ2-6, is DSGVTQTPKHLITATGQRVTLRCSPRSGDLSVYWYQQSLDQGLQFLIQYYNGEERAKGNILERFSAQQFPDLHSELNLSSLELGDSALYFCASSVSGFSSGANVLTFGAGSRLTVL.

J is TRBJ1-5 and V is TRBV28, with 10 bases identical to TRBD1. This CDR3 contains 15 residues. CDR1 is MDHEN, CDR2 SYDVKM, per germline. Trimming cost V 8 bases and J 5 bases; bases outside gene matches: 9. CDR3: CASGPGQGTDQPQHF. The CDR3 nucleotides are TGTGCCAGCGGACCGGGACAGGGGACAGATCAGCCCCAGCATTTT.

The chain is built from TRBV19 and TRBJ1-3, with 9 positions matching TRBD1. The CDR3 runs to 16 residues. V was clipped by 6 bases and J by 4 bases; unmatched bases: 10. Looked up from germline, CDR1 is LNHDA and CDR2 is SQIVND (reference sequence). CDR3 amino acids: CASSRSGTGRGNTIYF. CDR3 sequence (DNA): TGTGCCAGTAGCCGCTCCGGGACAGGGAGAGGAAACACCATATATTTT.

This chain uses TRBV11-2 with TRBJ2-5; the match to TRBD2 covers 10 bases. The V gene's germline CDR1 is SGHAT and CDR2 FQNNGV. The junction had 7 bases not matched to a gene; V was cut back by 7 bases and J by 5 bases. CDR3 length: 14 amino acids. The CDR3 DNA sequence: TGTGCCAGCACCCTAGCGGGGGTGGAGGAGACCCAGTACTTC. This sequence encodes CASTLAGVEETQYF.

The chain joins TRBV5-4 to TRBJ2-1, with 7 bases aligning to TRBD1. The germline gives CDR1 SGHNT, CDR2 YYREEE (reference sequence). The CDR3 runs to 15 residues. Trimming at V came to 2 bases and at J to 2 bases, leaving 4 bases not matched to a gene. Written as DNA, the CDR3 is TGTGCCAGCAGCTTAGACAGGGTTACCTACAATGAGCAGTTCTTC. It is translated as CASSLDRVTYNEQFF.

The chain carries TRBV29-1 and TRBJ2-6; no firm D call. Trimming stripped 6 bases from V and 1 base from J, with 10 bases between. The length of the CDR3 is 14 residues. Looked up from germline, CDR1 is SQVTM and CDR2 is ANQGSEA. This CDR3 is CSVDVVSGANVLTF. Here the CDR3 DNA reads TGCAGCGTCGATGTAGTGTCTGGGGCCAACGTCCTGACTTTC.

The chain uses TRBV2 and TRBJ2-1; 9 bases are shared with TRBD2. Germline V gene lookup returns CDR1 SNHLY and CDR2 FYNNEI. Losses at the gene ends were 5 bases for V and 8 bases for J; bases not matched to a gene: 7. There are 14 residues in the CDR3. CDR3 amino acids: CASSWVTSGDEQFF. As DNA, the CDR3 is TGTGCCAGCAGTTGGGTGACTAGCGGCGATGAGCAGTTCTTC.

The chain links TRBV7-9 to TRBJ2-1; D is uncertain. V lost 2 bases and J lost 5, with 7 bases in between. In germline, CDR1 is SEHNR, CDR2 FQNEAQ (reference sequence). The CDR3 covers 13 residues. The CDR3 region is CASSLTTDNEQFF. The CDR3 DNA sequence: TGTGCCAGCAGCTTAACAACCGACAATGAGCAGTTCTTC.

This sequence joins TRBV18 and TRBJ2-2; no definite D call. Trimming cost V 2 bases and J 6 bases, with 7 bases left between them. Germline lookup yields CDR1 KGHSH and CDR2 LQKENI. The CDR3 has 13 residues. The CDR3: CASSPNAAGELFF. CDR3 coding DNA: TGTGCCAGCTCACCAAATGCGGCCGGGGAGCTGTTTTTT.

This chain connects TRBV28 to TRBJ2-1; 7 bases are a match to TRBD1. CDR1 and CDR2 from the germline V gene are MDHEN and SYDVKM. The CDR3 spans 14 residues. The junction had 4 bases not matched to a gene; V was cut back by 4 bases and J by 4 bases. CDR3 nucleotide sequence: TGTGCCAGCAGTTGGACAGGACTTTACAATGAGCAGTTCTTC. It yields the protein CASSWTGLYNEQFF.

This clone came up once. The gene calls are TRBV5-1 and TRBJ1-4; 7 nucleotides align to TRBD1. CDR3 length: 13 amino acids. After removal of 4 bases from V and 6 bases from J, the junction contained 3 bases not matched to a gene. Germline lookup yields CDR1 SGHRS and CDR2 YFSETQ. For the CDR3, the DNA is TGCGCCAGCAGCGTCGGACAGGATGAAAAACTGTTTTTT. Translation: CASSVGQDEKLFF.

V is TRBV13 and J is TRBJ2-5, with 8 bases fitting TRBD2. The CDR3 is made up of 13 amino acids. V shed 7 bases, J shed 5 bases, and the junction held 6 bases outside the gene matches. The germline V gene has CDR1 PRHDT and CDR2 FYEKMQ (reference sequence). CDR3 sequence reads: CASNPGGAETQYF. The DNA for the CDR3 is TGTGCCAGCAACCCGGGGGGGGCGGAGACCCAGTACTTC. Filled out from reference TRBV13 and TRBJ2-5, the complete variable domain reads AAGVIQSPRHLIKEKRETATLKCYPIPRHDTVYWYQQGPGQDPQFLISFYEKMQSDKGSIPDRFSAQQFSDYHSELNMSSLELGDSALYFCASNPGGAETQYFGPGTRLLVL.

V is TRBV12-3 or TRBV12-4 and J is TRBJ1-1; no clear D. V was cut by 6 bases and J by 4 bases, with 9 bases left in between. The CDR3 is made up of 12 amino acids. This CDR3 reads CASSKRGTEAFF. CDR3 bases: TGTGCCAGCAGCAAACGGGGCACTGAAGCTTTCTTT.

This chain links TRBV5-1 with TRBJ2-3; TRBD1 agrees at 9 bases. This CDR3 is 15 amino acids long. After removal of 4 bases from V and 3 bases from J, the junction contained 6 bases not matched to a gene. The germline V gene encodes CDR1 SGHRS and CDR2 YFSETQ. The CDR3 region has the DNA TGCGCCAGCAGCAAAACAGGGGGCAGAACAGATACGCAGTATTTT. This translates into CASSKTGGRTDTQYF.

This chain joins TRBV6-1 and TRBJ2-1; 7 nucleotides match TRBD1. V was pared by 4 bases and J by 2 bases, with 5 bases of the junction left unmatched. There are 15 residues in the CDR3. CDR1 and CDR2 from the germline V gene are MNHNS and SASEGT. CDR3 nucleotides: TGTGCCAGCAGTGCTCGACAGGGAGCCTACAATGAGCAGTTCTTC. Its protein product is CASSARQGAYNEQFF.

The CDR3 region is CASRTQGPARYEQYF. Written as DNA, the CDR3 is TGTGCCAGCAGAACACAGGGACCCGCACGCTACGAGCAGTACTTC. The chain employs TRBV6-5 and TRBJ2-7; weak D call: TRBD1 (6 bases). The germline CDR1 and CDR2 sequences are MNHEY and SVGAGI. The ends were cut back, 6 bases at V and 3 bases at J, with 18 bases in the middle. The length of the CDR3 is 15 residues.

V usage is TRBV7-9 and J usage is TRBJ2-7, with TRBD1 matching over 8 bases. V was pared by 5 bases and J by 1 base, with 4 bases of the junction left unmatched. This CDR3 comprises 14 residues. Germline V gene sequence: CDR1 SEHNR, CDR2 FQNEAQ (reference sequence). The CDR3 bases are TGTGCCAGCAGCCCGACAGGGGATTCCTACGAGCAGTACTTC. Protein product: CASSPTGDSYEQYF.

The sample holds a few counts of this clone. This chain uses TRBV27 with TRBJ2-7; D possibly corresponds to TRBD1 (6 bases). The CDR3 sequence is 13 residues long. The germline CDR1 and CDR2 sequences are MNHEY and SMNVEV (reference sequence). Trimming pared 8 bases from V and 2 bases from J, leaving 13 bases between. CDR3 in DNA: TGTGCCAGCTATGGGGGCCCGACCTACGAGCAGTACTTC. Protein product: CASYGGPTYEQYF.

V gene TRBV3-1 (or the pseudogene TRBV3-2) combines with J gene TRBJ1-2, with TRBD1 matching 7 bases. Germline assignment: CDR1 LGHDT and CDR2 YNNKEL (reference sequence). The J segment lost 1 base and the V segment lost 3 bases, leaving 8 bases of the junction unmatched. The CDR3 contains 16 residues. CDR3 sequence reads: CASSHPGQTRNYGYTF. In DNA, the CDR3 is TGTGCCAGCAGCCACCCGGGACAGACTCGTAACTATGGCTACACCTTC.

The V call is TRBV18, the J call TRBJ1-1, with D possibly TRBD1 on 6 matching bases. V lost 6 bases to trimming and J lost 6 bases, with 14 bases between them. The CDR3 covers 13 residues. Germline CDR1 and CDR2: KGHSH and LQKENI. The CDR3 DNA is TGTGCCAGCTCGCGGGAGGGGGGCGCTGAAGCTTTCTTT. Encoded protein: CASSREGGAEAFF. The full variable domain, in which reference TRBV18 and TRBJ1-1 provide the parts outside the CDR3, is NAGVMQNPRHLVRRRGQEARLRCSPMKGHSHVYWYRQLPEEGLKFMVYLQKENIIDESGMPKERFSAEFPKEGPSILRIQQVVRGDSAAYFCASSREGGAEAFFGQGTRLTVV.